This T cell receptor beta chain was captured in a study of T cell repertoires in cytomegalovirus infection. General study findings and limits: Summed public TCR beta family frequency identified CMV carriers bearing the relevant HLA.

Using its own MiXCR run on the reads, TCRdb lists one record per CDR3 protein. The sample contains about 230,000 distinct CDR3 sequences, roughly 23% of which appear only once. Between the trimmed V and J ends, which lost 7 bases and 1 base, there was a span of 9 bases. Per germline, CDR1 SEHNR and CDR2 FQNEAQ (reference sequence). The CDR3 covers 13 residues. As concerns this clonotype: What it binds is unknown.

The V gene is TRBV7-9, the J gene TRBJ2-3; D uncertain. Sequencing used CD8+ T cells from PBMCs. The clonotype was recovered from a human donor in good health (CMV status not recorded). Some clones in this sample may be carry-over from other donors' samples. The CDR3 loop reads CASTLLGTDTQYF. As DNA, the CDR3 is TGTGCCAGCACCCTCTTGGGCACAGATACGCAGTATTTT. The complete variable domain, with remaining parts taken from reference TRBV7-9 and TRBJ2-3, reads DTGVSQNPRHKITKRGQNVTFRCDPISEHNRLYWYRQTLGQGPEFLTYFQNEAQLEKSRLLSDRFSAERPKGSFSTLEIQRTEQGDSAMYLCASTLLGTDTQYFGPGTRLTVL.